This is a list of T cell receptor beta chains from one sample in a study of OX40 agonist ivuxolimab in advanced cancers. Libraries were prepared by immunoSEQ multiplex PCR; TCRdb keeps only in-frame clonotypes and omits some of them. The sample lists more than 25,000 clones, more than 70% occurring once. The source material was CD4+ or CD8+ T cells sorted from blood, sampled in a trial of the OX40 agonist ivuxolimab. The receptor set was obtained from an adult with an advanced solid tumor such as melanoma, head and neck, liver or kidney cancer. Both conserved end residues are part of each CDR3.

v_gene: TRBV4-1
j_gene: TRBJ1-3
CDR3aa: CASSQDLGSGNTIYF

v_gene: TRBV11-3
j_gene: TRBJ2-7
CDR3aa: CASRPDRAGYEQYF

v_gene: TRBV7-6
j_gene: TRBJ2-5
CDR3aa: CASSLKLPGGETQYF

v_gene: TRBV7-8
j_gene: TRBJ1-3
CDR3aa: CASSLDPRVGSGNTIYF

v_gene: TRBV7-3
j_gene: TRBJ1-1
CDR3aa: CASSLGAANTEAFF

v_gene: TRBV14
j_gene: TRBJ2-6
CDR3aa: CASSHFPASSGANVLTF

v_gene: TRBV25-1
j_gene: TRBJ1-2
CDR3aa: CASSGTGGGWYGYTF

v_gene: TRBV28
j_gene: TRBJ2-3
CDR3aa: CASRPGRGRGDTQYF

v_gene: TRBV29-1
j_gene: TRBJ2-4
CDR3aa: CSEPGAAKNIQYF

v_gene: TRBV6-5
j_gene: TRBJ1-6
CDR3aa: CASSYLSARNSPLHF

v_gene: TRBV7-8
j_gene: TRBJ2-5
CDR3aa: CASSSFGWETQYF

v_gene: TRBV5-6
j_gene: TRBJ1-3
CDR3aa: CASSLGAQGSGNTIYF

v_gene: TRBV5-6
j_gene: TRBJ2-7
CDR3aa: CASSFLPGRAKEQYF

v_gene: TRBV7-8
j_gene: TRBJ2-1
CDR3aa: CASSLESGYQVDNEQFF

v_gene: TRBV6-4
j_gene: TRBJ2-1
CDR3aa: CASSDSSSYNEQFF

v_gene: TRBV6-1
j_gene: TRBJ2-7
CDR3aa: CASSRLAGAYEQYF

v_gene: TRBV5-5
j_gene: TRBJ1-2
CDR3aa: CASSRAGQGHYGYTF

v_gene: TRBV27
j_gene: TRBJ2-7
CDR3aa: CASNSGGGHYEQYF

v_gene: TRBV27
j_gene: TRBJ2-2
CDR3aa: CASSLQRTNTGELFF

v_gene: TRBV15
j_gene: TRBJ2-1
CDR3aa: CATSVAQINEQFF

v_gene: TRBV16
j_gene: TRBJ1-5
CDR3aa: CASRSGFSNQPQHF

v_gene: TRBV2
j_gene: TRBJ1-3
CDR3aa: CASSGTGEGNTIYF

v_gene: TRBV6-7
j_gene: TRBJ1-5
CDR3aa: CASRGTGNYSNQPQHF

v_gene: TRBV9
j_gene: TRBJ1-3
CDR3aa: CASSDRGTGGNTIYF